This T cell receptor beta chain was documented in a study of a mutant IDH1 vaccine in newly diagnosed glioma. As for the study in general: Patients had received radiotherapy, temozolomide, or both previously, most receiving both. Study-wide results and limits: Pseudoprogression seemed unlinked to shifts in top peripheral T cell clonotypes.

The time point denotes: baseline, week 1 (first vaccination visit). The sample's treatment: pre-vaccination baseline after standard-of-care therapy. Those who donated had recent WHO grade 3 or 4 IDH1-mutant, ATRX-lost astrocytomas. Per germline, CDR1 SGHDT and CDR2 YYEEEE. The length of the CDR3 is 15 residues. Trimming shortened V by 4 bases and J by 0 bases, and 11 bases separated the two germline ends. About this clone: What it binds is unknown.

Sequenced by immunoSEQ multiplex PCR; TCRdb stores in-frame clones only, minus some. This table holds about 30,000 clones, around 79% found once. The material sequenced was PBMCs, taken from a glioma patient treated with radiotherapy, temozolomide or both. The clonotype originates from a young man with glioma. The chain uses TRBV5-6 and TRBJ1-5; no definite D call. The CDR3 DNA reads TGTGCCAGCAGCGTCCAGCTCTATAGCAATCAGCCCCAGCATTTT. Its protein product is CASSVQLYSNQPQHF.